This T cell receptor beta chain was profiled in a study of T cells in Graves' hyperthyroidism and ophthalmopathy. Amplification of TCR beta CDR3 regions was performed using RNA transcripts as template. The HTBI primer set was used in a first-round RT-PCR of the TCR CDR3. TCRdb passed the multiplex PCR reads through MiXCR, listing each CDR3 protein once. The sample shows 550,000 to 850,000 distinct CDR3 sequences, roughly 20% of them seen only once. The sample holds a few counts of this clonotype. The antigen remains undetermined. Between the trimmed V and J ends, which lost 3 bases and 5 bases, there was a span of 10 bases. This CDR3 is built from 12 residues. The germline CDR1 and CDR2 sequences are DFQATT and SNEGSKA (reference sequence). Sampled blood dates from first hyperthyroidism diagnosis, and it precedes any ophthalmopathy symptoms. The study's findings and limits: Clonotypes that were expanded in thyroid above 0.001 mostly appeared in blood too. Progression to ophthalmopathy was predicted a median of roughly 6.8 months early.

V usage is TRBV20-1 and J usage is TRBJ2-5; D gene ambiguous. The receptor's source is a woman in her 50s with Graves' hyperthyroidism that later progressed to Graves' ophthalmopathy. Sequenced: blood. As DNA, the CDR3 is TGCAGTGCTAGGGGTAGGCTCGAGACCCAGTACTTC. Translating gives CSARGRLETQYF.